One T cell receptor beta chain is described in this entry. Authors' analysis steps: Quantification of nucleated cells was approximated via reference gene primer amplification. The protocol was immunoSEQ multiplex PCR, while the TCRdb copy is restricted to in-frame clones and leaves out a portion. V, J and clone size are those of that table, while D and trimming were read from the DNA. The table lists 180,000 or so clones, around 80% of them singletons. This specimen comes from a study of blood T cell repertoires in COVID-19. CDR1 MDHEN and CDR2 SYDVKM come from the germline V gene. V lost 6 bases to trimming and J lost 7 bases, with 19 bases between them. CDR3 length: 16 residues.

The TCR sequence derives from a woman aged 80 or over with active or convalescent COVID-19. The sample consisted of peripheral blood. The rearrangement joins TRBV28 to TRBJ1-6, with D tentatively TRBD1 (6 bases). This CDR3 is CASRPVGGGLNSPLHF. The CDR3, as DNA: TGTGCCAGCAGACCCGTCGGGGGGGGGCTAAATTCACCCCTCCACTTT.